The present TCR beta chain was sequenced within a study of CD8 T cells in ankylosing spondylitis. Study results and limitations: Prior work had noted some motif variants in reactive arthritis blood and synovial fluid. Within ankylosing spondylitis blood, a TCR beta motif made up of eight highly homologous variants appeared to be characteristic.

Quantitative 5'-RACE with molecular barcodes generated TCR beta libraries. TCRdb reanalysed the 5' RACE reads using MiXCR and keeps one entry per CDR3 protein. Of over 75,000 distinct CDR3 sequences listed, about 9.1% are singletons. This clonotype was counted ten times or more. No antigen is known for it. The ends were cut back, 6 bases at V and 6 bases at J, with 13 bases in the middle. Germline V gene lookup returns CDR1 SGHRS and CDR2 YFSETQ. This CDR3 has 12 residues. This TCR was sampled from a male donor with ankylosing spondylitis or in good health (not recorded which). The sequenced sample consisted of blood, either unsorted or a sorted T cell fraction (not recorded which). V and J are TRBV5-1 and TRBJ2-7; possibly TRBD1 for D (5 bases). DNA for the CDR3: TGCGCCAGCACATTCGACAGCTCCGAGCAGTACTTC. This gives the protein CASTFDSSEQYF.